This T cell receptor beta chain was identified during a study of patients and donors after allogeneic stem cell transplantation. J was trimmed by 4 bases and V by 4 bases; bases with no gene match: 4. The CDR3 runs to 15 residues. CDR1 is LGHDT and CDR2 is YNNKEL in the germline V gene (reference sequence). In this sample, this clonotype turned up a few times. TCRdb fed the RT-PCR reads into MiXCR, producing one record per CDR3 protein. The sample holds about 960,000 distinct CDR3 sequences; roughly 17% are singletons and the top ten take around 6%. This chain links TRBV3-1 with TRBJ2-7, with TRBD2 identical over 13 bases. This clonotype was obtained from a human donor who was either an allogeneic HSCT recipient or a stem cell or donor lymphocyte infusion donor (not recorded which). It is not recorded whose cells these are; they may come from a transplant donor. The sample consisted of blood, either unsorted or a sorted T cell fraction (not recorded which). The CDR3 reads CASSRGLAGRYEQYF. The CDR3 region has the DNA TGTGCCAGCAGCCGGGGACTAGCGGGACGATACGAGCAGTACTTC.